This record looks at one TCR delta chain sequence and its context. Its antigen remains unknown. TCRdb's listed protein matches a much larger clone and diverges from this DNA's translation at residue 18, likely through a read error; the protein shown comes from the DNA. These data belong to a study of delta chains in infants with herpesvirus infections. Study-wide points: Only the first time point after infection showed the public clonotype. CMV-uninfected infants might carry this public clonotype below detection.

PBMC RNA was reverse transcribed using gamma-chain- and delta-chain-specific primers. TCRdb re-called clones from the RT-PCR reads via CATT. The repertoire includes about 110 delta-chain clones, 22% of them detected once, and about 90% sits in the top ten. Sample: peripheral blood, taken at time point 4 of longitudinal follow-up. The TCR originated in a human donor who was a Ugandan infant, either HIV-exposed or HIV-unexposed (not recorded which).

CDR3 residues: CALGDPPLSSAPGVLGDLYTDKLIF. CDR3 nucleotides: TGTGCTCTTGGGGATCCCCCCCTCTCCTCGGCACCGGGGGTACTGGGGGACCTCTACACCGATAAACTCATCTTT. This rearrangement joins TRDV1 to TRDJ1; 9 bases are shared with TRDD3. The germline V gene has CDR1 TSWWSYY and CDR2 QGS. J lost 0 bases, V lost 3 bases, and 32 bases had no gene match. There are 25 residues in the CDR3.